These T cell receptor beta chains were read from a single sample in a study of cytomegalovirus exposure and HLA in healthy donors. Here immunoSEQ multiplex PCR was the method, and the copy in TCRdb shows in-frame clones only, minus some. This table has about 170,000 clones, around 80% appearing once. Specimen: PBMCs. These receptors all stem from a woman between 50 and 59 years old in good health and CMV-seropositive. Each CDR3 is given with its conserved first and last residue.

cdr3_aa j_call cdr3_length v_call
CASSPGQGLDEQYF TRBJ2-7 14 TRBV18
CASSNAGATLHYNEQFF TRBJ2-1 17 TRBV13
CASSRTGSYSNQPQHF TRBJ1-5 16 TRBV28
CSVGGVAGELFF TRBJ2-2 12 TRBV29-1
CASSALGQGTGNTIYF TRBJ1-3 16 TRBV9
CASALDRNTEELFF TRBJ2-2 14 TRBV28
CASSTQTSTDTQYF TRBJ2-3 14 TRBV7-2
CASKGGGRYEQYF TRBJ2-7 13 TRBV10-2
CASSGETGIGNGYTF TRBJ1-2 15 TRBV13
CASNQDPSGSAGELFF TRBJ2-2 16 TRBV4-3
CASSPQTGAGNTIYF TRBJ1-3 15 TRBV19
CASSTRDYINNEQFF TRBJ2-1 15 TRBV19
CASNGLAAYNEQFF TRBJ2-1 14 TRBV2
CASSEGTGMLKGYTF TRBJ1-2 15 TRBV9
CASSFGVGRGEQFF TRBJ2-1 14 TRBV7-2
CSARASQQYTF TRBJ1-2 11 TRBV20-1
CASTQGGDWADTQYF TRBJ2-3 15 TRBV6-5
CASSRGTGTGNTIYF TRBJ1-3 15 TRBV5-5
CASSLAPGGLRNNEQFF TRBJ2-1 17 TRBV7-3
CASSSPGTGVDQPQHF TRBJ1-5 16 TRBV6-6
CASSQGVGGGDLGEQFF TRBJ2-1 17 TRBV7-3
CASSQSGGTGWSYEQYF NA 17 TRBV4-3
CASSRDRVQETQYF TRBJ2-5 14 TRBV6-1
CASSQDWGGYTEAFF TRBJ1-1 15 TRBV4-2
CASSDLQGSGGYTF TRBJ1-2 14 TRBV6-4
CASSGGLAVSEQFF TRBJ2-1 14 TRBV28
CSAQGGDSYNEQFF TRBJ2-1 14 TRBV29-1
CASSRTGPNQPQHF TRBJ1-5 14 TRBV7-6